This T cell receptor beta chain stems from a study of blood T cell repertoires in COVID-19. Study-wide context: Acute-phase and convalescent COVID-19 samples originated in the United States, Italy and Spain. Sample material is recorded as cDNA or gDNA derived from T cells, B-cell-depleted T cells, or PBMCs.

Germline V gives CDR1 LNHDA, CDR2 SQIVND (reference sequence). Trimming removed 4 bases from V and 11 bases from J, with 18 bases in between. The CDR3 sequence is 15 residues long. Seattle patients were enrolled during active infection and followed longitudinally. Clones were read by immunoSEQ multiplex PCR, and TCRdb kept only the in-frame ones, dropping some. This sample has about 150,000 clones, with around 82% found just once. The sequenced sample was peripheral blood. The chain links TRBV19 to TRBJ1-6, with D possibly being TRBD1 (6 bases). The sequence was collected from a man aged 55 to 69 with COVID-19, enrolled during active disease. The CDR3: CASSTSKGGTTPLHF. In DNA form, the CDR3 reads TGTGCCAGTAGTACCTCGAAAGGGGGAACGACACCCCTCCACTTT.